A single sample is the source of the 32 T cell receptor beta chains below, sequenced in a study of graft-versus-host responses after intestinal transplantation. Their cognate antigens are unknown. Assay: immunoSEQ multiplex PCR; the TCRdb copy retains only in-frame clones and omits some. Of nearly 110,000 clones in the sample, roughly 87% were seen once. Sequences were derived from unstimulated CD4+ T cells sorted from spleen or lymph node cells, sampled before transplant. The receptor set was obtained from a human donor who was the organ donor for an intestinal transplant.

The CDR3 DNA sequence: TGTGCCAGCAGCTTAGACTGGGGAGCTAGGGGCTACACCTTC. Amino acids: CASSLDWGARGYTF. The gene calls are TRBV7-9 and TRBJ1-2, with D unclear. The CDR3 length is 14 residues. CDR1 is SEHNR and CDR2 is FQNEAQ in the germline V gene (reference sequence). Trimming cost V 1 base and J 8 bases, with 14 bases left between them. The whole variable domain, remainder taken from reference TRBV7-9 and TRBJ1-2, is DTGVSQNPRHKITKRGQNVTFRCDPISEHNRLYWYRQTLGQGPEFLTYFQNEAQLEKSRLLSDRFSAERPKGSFSTLEIQRTEQGDSAMYLCASSLDWGARGYTFGSGTRLTVV.

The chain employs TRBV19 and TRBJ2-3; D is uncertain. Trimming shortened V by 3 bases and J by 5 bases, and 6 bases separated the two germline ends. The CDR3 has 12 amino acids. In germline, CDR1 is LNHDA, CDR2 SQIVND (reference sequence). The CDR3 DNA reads TGTGCCAGTAGTATGGCCAGAGATACGCAGTATTTT. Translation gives CASSMARDTQYF.

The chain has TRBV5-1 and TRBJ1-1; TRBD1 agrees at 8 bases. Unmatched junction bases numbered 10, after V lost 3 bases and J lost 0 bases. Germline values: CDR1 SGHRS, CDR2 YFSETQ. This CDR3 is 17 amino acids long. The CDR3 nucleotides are TGCGCCAGCAGCTCGAACCAGGGGGCGCGGTTGAACACTGAAGCTTTCTTT. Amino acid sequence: CASSSNQGARLNTEAFF.

Here the CDR3 reads CSGLTNYGYTF. The CDR3 DNA reads as TGCAGCGGGCTGACCAACTATGGCTACACCTTC. V usage is TRBV29-1 and J usage is TRBJ1-2; D is ambiguous. CDR1 and CDR2 from the germline V gene are SQVTM and ANQGSEA. V was cut by 7 bases and J by 2 bases, with 8 bases left in between. This CDR3 has 11 amino acids.

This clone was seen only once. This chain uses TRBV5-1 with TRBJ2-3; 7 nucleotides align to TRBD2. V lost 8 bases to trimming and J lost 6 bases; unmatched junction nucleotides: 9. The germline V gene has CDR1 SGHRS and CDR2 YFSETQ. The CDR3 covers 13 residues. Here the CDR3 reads CASAFRGDDTQYF. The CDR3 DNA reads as TGCGCCAGTGCTTTTCGGGGGGACGATACGCAGTATTTT.

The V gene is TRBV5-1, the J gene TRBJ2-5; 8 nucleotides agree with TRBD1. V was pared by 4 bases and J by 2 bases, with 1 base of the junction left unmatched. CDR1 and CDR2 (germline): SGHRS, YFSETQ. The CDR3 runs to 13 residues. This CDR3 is CASSQGAQETQYF. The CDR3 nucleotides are TGCGCCAGCAGCCAGGGGGCGCAAGAGACCCAGTACTTC.

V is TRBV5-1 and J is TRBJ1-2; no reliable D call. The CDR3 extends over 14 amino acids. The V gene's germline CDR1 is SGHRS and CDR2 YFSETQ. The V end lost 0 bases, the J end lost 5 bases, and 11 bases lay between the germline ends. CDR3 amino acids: CASSLGAVGYGYTF. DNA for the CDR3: TGCGCCAGCAGCTTGGGGGCAGTTGGGTATGGCTACACCTTC.

This chain's CDR3 is CASSAWTASYEQYF. The CDR3 DNA follows: TGTGCCAGCAGTGCGTGGACAGCCTCCTACGAGCAGTACTTC. The V and J genes are TRBV6-5 and TRBJ2-7; a weak D match, TRBD1 (6 bases). The ends were cut back, 5 bases at V and 0 bases at J, with 11 bases in the middle. CDR1 is MNHEY and CDR2 is SVGAGI in the germline V gene. This CDR3 has 14 amino acids.

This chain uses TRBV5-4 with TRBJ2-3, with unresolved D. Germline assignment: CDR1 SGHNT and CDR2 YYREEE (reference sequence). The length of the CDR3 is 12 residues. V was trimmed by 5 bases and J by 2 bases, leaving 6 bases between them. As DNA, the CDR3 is TGTGCCAGCAGAGATTTCACAGATACGCAGTATTTT. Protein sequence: CASRDFTDTQYF.

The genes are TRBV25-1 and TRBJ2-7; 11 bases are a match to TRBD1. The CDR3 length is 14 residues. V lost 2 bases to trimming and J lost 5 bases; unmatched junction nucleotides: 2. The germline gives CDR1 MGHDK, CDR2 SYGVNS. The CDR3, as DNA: TGTGCCAGCAGTGAAGGACAGGGGGCCCACGAGCAGTACTTC. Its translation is CASSEGQGAHEQYF.

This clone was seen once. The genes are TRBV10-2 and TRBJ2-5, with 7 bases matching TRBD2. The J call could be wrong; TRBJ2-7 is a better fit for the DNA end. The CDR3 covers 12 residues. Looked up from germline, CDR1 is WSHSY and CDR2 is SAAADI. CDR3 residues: CASWEGRYEQYF. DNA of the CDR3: TGCGCCAGCTGGGAGGGCCGCTACGAGCAGTACTTC.

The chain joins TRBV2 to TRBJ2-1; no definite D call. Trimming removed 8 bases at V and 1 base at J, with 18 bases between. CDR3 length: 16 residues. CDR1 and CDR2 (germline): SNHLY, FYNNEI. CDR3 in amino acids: CASVVGRFGSYNEQFF. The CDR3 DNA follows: TGTGCCAGCGTTGTTGGTAGGTTTGGGTCCTACAATGAGCAGTTCTTC.

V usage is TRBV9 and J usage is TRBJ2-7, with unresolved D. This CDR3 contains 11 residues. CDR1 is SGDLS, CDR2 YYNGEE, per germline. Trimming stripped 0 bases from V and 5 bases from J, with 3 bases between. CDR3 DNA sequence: TGTGCCAGCAGCGTAGGACACGAGCAGTACTTC. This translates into CASSVGHEQYF.

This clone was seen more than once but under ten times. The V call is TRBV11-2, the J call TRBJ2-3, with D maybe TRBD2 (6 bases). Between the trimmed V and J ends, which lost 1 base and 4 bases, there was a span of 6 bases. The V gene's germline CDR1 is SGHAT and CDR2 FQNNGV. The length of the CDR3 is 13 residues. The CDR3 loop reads CASSLAGADTQYF. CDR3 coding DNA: TGTGCCAGCAGCTTAGCGGGAGCAGATACGCAGTATTTT.

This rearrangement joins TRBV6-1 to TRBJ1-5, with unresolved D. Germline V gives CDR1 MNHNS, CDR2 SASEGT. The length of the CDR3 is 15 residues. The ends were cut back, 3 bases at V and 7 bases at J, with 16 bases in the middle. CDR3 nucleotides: TGTGCCAGCAGTGATCGGACTGATCTAGGACAGCCCCAGCATTTT. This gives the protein CASSDRTDLGQPQHF.

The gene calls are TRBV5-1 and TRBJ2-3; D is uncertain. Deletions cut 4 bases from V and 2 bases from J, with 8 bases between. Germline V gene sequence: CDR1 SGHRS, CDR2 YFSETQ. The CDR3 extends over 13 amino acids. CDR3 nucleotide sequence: TGCGCCAGCAGCGTAGGAGACACAGATACGCAGTATTTT. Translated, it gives CASSVGDTDTQYF.

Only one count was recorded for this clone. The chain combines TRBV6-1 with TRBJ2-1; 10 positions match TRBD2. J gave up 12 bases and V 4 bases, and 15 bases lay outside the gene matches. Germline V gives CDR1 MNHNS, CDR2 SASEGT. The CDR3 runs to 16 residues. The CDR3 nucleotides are TGTGCCAGCAGTGCAGACCAGCCTAGCGGGGGACATGGGCAGTTCTTC. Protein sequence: CASSADQPSGGHGQFF.

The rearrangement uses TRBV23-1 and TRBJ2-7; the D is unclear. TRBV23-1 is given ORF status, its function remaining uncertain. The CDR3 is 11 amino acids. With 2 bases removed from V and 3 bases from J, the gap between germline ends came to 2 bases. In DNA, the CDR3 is TGCGCCAGCAGTCAAAACTACGAGCAGTACTTC. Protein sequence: CASSQNYEQYF.

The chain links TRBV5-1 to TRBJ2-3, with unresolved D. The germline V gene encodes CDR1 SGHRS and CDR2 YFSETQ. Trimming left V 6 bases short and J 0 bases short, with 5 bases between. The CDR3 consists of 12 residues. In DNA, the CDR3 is TGCGCCAGCAACTTTAGCACAGATACGCAGTATTTT. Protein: CASNFSTDTQYF. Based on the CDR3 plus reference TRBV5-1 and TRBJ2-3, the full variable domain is KAGVTQTPRYLIKTRGQQVTLSCSPISGHRSVSWYQQTPGQGLQFLFEYFSETQRNKGNFPGRFSGRQFSNSRSEMNVSTLELGDSALYLCASNFSTDTQYFGPGTRLTVL.

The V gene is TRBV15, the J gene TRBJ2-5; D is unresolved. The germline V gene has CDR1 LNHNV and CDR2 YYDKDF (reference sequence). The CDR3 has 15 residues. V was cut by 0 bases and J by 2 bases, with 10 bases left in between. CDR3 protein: CATSRDNSGQETQYF. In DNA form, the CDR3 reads TGTGCCACCAGCAGAGATAATAGTGGGCAAGAGACCCAGTACTTC.

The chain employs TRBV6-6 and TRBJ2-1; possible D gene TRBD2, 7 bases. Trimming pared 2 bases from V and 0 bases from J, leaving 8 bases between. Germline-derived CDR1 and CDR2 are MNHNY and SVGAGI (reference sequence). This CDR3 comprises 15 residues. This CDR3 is CASSYGGASYNEQFF. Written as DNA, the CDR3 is TGTGCCAGCAGTTACGGGGGGGCCTCCTACAATGAGCAGTTCTTC.

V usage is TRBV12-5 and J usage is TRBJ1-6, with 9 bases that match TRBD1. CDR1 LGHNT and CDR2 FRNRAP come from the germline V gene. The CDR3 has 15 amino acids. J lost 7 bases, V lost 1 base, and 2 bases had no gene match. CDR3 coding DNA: TGTGCTAGTGGTTTGGCAGACAGGGGGAATTCACCCCTCCACTTT. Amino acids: CASGLADRGNSPLHF.

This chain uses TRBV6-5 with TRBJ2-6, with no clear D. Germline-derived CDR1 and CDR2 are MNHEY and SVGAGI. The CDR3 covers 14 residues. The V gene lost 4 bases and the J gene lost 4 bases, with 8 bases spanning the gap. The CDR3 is CASSSYKGANVLTF. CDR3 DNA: TGTGCCAGCAGTTCCTATAAAGGGGCCAACGTCCTGACTTTC.

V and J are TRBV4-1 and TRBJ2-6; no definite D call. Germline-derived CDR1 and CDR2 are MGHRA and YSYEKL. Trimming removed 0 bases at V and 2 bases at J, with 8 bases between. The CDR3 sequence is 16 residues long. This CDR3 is CASSQEGFPGANVLTF. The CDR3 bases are TGCGCCAGCAGCCAAGAAGGCTTTCCTGGGGCCAACGTCCTGACTTTC.

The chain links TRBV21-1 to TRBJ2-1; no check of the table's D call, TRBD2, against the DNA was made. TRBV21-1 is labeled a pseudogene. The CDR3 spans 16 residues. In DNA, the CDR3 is TGTGCCAGCAGCAAACCCGGTAGCGGGGGGCACAATGAGCAGTTCTTC. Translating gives CASSKPGSGGHNEQFF.

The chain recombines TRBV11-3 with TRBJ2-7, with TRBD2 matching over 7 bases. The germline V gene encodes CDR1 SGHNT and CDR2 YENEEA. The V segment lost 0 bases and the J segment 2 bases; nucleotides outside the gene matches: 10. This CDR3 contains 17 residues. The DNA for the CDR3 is TGTGCCAGCAGCTTAGACCCCTCCACGGGAGGCACCTACGAGCAGTACTTC. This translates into CASSLDPSTGGTYEQYF.

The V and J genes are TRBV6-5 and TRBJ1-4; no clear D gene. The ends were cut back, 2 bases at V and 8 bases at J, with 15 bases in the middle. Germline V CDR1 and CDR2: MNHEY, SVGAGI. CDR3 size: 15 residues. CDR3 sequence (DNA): TGTGCCAGCAGTTACGGTCCGGGGTCTAGGGAAAAACTGTTTTTT. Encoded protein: CASSYGPGSREKLFF.

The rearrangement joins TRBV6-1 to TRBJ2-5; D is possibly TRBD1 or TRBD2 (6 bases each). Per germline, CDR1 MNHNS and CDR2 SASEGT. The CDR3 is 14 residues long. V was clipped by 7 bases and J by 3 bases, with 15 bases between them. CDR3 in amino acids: CASNSRGQKETQYF. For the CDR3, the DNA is TGTGCCAGCAATAGCCGGGGGCAGAAAGAGACCCAGTACTTC.

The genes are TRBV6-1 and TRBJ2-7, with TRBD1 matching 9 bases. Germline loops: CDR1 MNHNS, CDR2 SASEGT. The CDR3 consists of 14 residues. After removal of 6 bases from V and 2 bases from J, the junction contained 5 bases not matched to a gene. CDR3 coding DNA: TGTGCCAGCAGGGGGACAGGGACAACCTACGAGCAGTACTTC. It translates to CASRGTGTTYEQYF.

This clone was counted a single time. Written as DNA, the CDR3 is TGTGCCAGCAGTTTAGCGGGGGGGTCCTTTAACAATGAGCAGTTCTTC. It is translated as CASSLAGGSFNNEQFF. The chain employs TRBV6-6 and TRBJ2-1; TRBD2 agrees at 11 bases. The CDR3 is 16 amino acids. CDR1 and CDR2 from the germline V gene are MNHNY and SVGAGI (reference sequence). The V and J ends lost 4 bases and 5 bases, in that order; junction bases with no gene match: 7.

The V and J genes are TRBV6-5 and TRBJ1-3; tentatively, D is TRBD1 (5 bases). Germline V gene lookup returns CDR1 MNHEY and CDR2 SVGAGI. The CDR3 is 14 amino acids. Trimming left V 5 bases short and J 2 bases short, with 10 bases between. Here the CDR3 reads CASSAQGPGNTIYF. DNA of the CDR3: TGTGCCAGCAGTGCCCAGGGTCCTGGAAACACCATATATTTT.

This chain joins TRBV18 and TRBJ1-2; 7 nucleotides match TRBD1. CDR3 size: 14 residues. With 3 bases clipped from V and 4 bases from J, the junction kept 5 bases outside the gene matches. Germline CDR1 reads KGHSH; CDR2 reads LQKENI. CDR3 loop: CASSPGQLIYGYTF. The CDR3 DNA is TGTGCCAGCTCACCGGGACAGCTTATCTATGGCTACACCTTC.